This TCR beta chain was captured by sequencing in a study of regulatory T cells in long-lasting Graves disease (dated by TCRdb to 2020 to 2022). For the wider study: Persistent Graves' disease was defined as antithyroid drug treatment for over 5 years with persistently positive TSH receptor autoantibodies. Patients with persistent Graves' disease were compared with patients with newly diagnosed Graves' disease using TCR sequencing and RNA sequencing of peripheral blood. The study was registered as a clinical trial and conducted in China. TCR sequencing covered roughly 13 persistent and approximately 20 newly diagnosed Graves' disease patients, 33 samples in total. Persistent Graves' disease patients in the clinical cohort had taken antithyroid drugs for roughly 10 years on average. Points the paper makes about the study in general: TRBV28, TRBJ1-2 and TRBJ2-5 were preferentially used in persistent disease, while TRBV20-1 and TRBJ2-1 were favored in newly diagnosed disease. Because the primary lesion, thyroid tissue, could not be accessed, the study looked at peripheral blood alone. The authors acknowledged the small sample size as a limitation that may reduce accuracy. A larger number of public clonotypes was shared among persistent patients (over 2,500) than among newly diagnosed patients (approximately 930). Persistent Graves' disease patients showed lower TCR Shannon entropy and fewer highly expanded clones than newly diagnosed patients, suggesting clonal expansion. Sequencing and analysis were restricted to the TCR beta chain.

This clonotype was seen at least ten times. Its antigen is currently not known. Qualities for individual bases were not recorded, and no much larger clone is one base off. The method was multiplex PCR. Sequencer: Illumina HiSeq 4000. CDR3 regions were amplified by Arm-PCR with iRepertoire HTBI primers to construct TCR beta libraries. Before sequencing, the PCR products went through gel purification. The paper's processing steps were these. Across samples, fewer than 70 TRBV and 14 TRBJ segments were identified and used for gene usage analysis of CDR3 amino acid clonotypes. Filtered high-quality paired reads were merged into contigs using COPE and FqMerger. BLAST was used to align contigs to IMGT TRBV, TRBD and TRBJ reference genes, and CDR3 was defined according to IMGT. Any clonotype with a frequency above 0.1% was counted as a highly expanded clone. Shannon entropy was used to measure repertoire diversity, and the Gini coefficient was used to measure V-J evenness. A clonotype found in more than one individual was treated as public. Through fastp at Q25 and MiXCR, TCRdb rebuilt clones from the public reads, retaining in-frame beta chains. Every distinct CDR3 protein forms one entry, paired with its most common genes and DNA. The V and J calls, along with clone size, are taken from TCRdb and not from the paper's own processing. The sample has 700,000 or so distinct CDR3 sequences on record, about 30% of them singletons. 35% to 55% of the sample comes from the top ten.

CDR1 and CDR2, looked up from the germline V gene, are SNHLY and FYNNEI. Inclusive of the bounding cysteine and phenylalanine, the CDR3 is 13 residues long. CDR3 DNA only is kept here, 39 bases in frame from base 1. V trim: 4 bases; J trim: 5 bases; unmatched bases: 3. The sample's time point, from its label and the paper: persistent/refractory GD, antithyroid drugs over 5 years with positive TRAb. For both TCR sequencing and RNA sequencing, RNA was extracted from PBMCs using TRIzol. The diagnosis of Graves' disease was made according to American Thyroid Association guidelines. The patients came from an endocrinology department in Xi'an, China. Each patient gave around 9.2 milliliters of peripheral blood, collected in an EDTA anticoagulant tube. Ficoll Paque Plus density gradient separation was used to isolate PBMCs, and no further T cell sorting was done. RNA quality was checked with an Agilent 2100 Bioanalyzer and agarose gel, and concentration with a NanoDrop 2000.

The sequence links TRBV2 to TRBJ2-7; 9 of the junction bases match TRBD1. This clonotype was sampled from a female donor with Graves disease. Sequencing used peripheral blood mononuclear cells (PBMCs), obtained when the disease was refractory, from a patient treated with antithyroid drugs. The CDR3 sequence is CASSGGQGHEQYF. The bases read TGTGCCAGCAGTGGGGGACAGGGTCACGAGCAGTACTTC. Reference TRBV2 and TRBJ2-7 proteins supply the regions before and after the CDR3; the full variable domain is: EPEVTQTPSHQVTQMGQEVILRCVPISNHLYFYWYRQILGQKVEFLVSFYNNEISEKSEIFDDQFSVERPDGSNFTLKIRSTKLEDSAMYFCASSGGQGHEQYFGPGTRLTVT.